This T cell receptor beta chain originates from a study of T cells in severe cutaneous drug reactions. About the study: A European registry, Taiwan and Thailand supplied patients during 2011 to 2018. Study-level results: One public TCRbeta CDR3 appeared in all seven blister samples, averaging about 15%.

The patients sequenced had a carbamazepine-induced Stevens-Johnson syndrome or toxic epidermal necrolysis reaction. This clonotype is medium-sized (0.01 to 0.1%) by frequency. What it binds is not known. The iRepertoire multiplex PCR system with TCR subtype-specific primers built both bulk and single-cell libraries. TCRdb reworked the multiplex PCR reads into one entry per CDR3 protein, no DNA. This repertoire includes some 5,000 distinct CDR3 sequences. The specimen sequenced was PBMCs. The sequence was obtained from a human donor with a severe cutaneous adverse drug reaction.

This chain's CDR3 is CASDRGGVLTNEQFF. V is TRBV6-2 or TRBV6-3 and J is TRBJ2-1; no DNA is available, so the TRBD2 call from TCRdb remains unchecked. Germline CDR1 MNHEY, CDR2 SVGEGT. The CDR3 length is 15 residues.